Reported below is one T cell receptor beta chain. Its target is not known. The sample is drawn from a study of T cell responses to AZD1222 COVID-19 vaccine. Regarding the study as a whole: Nearly half of spike-specific TCRs reportedly target variant regions that are unmutated in the B.1.351 and B.1.1.7 variants.

This CDR3 has 13 amino acids. Germline CDR1 and CDR2: SGHNT and YYREEE (reference sequence). V was clipped by 1 base and J by 3 bases, with 7 bases between them. Produced via immunoSEQ multiplex PCR; TCRdb's table is partial and in-frame only. Of over 50,000 clones detected, 70% to 80% appear once; the ten largest clones hold approximately 5%. Sequences were derived from peripheral blood, sampled 28 days after the second AZD1222 dose. The V gene is TRBV5-4, the J gene TRBJ1-1, with a weak D call TRBD1 (5 bases). The receptor was derived from an adult who received the AZD1222 COVID-19 vaccine. CDR3 nucleotide sequence: TGTGCCAGCAGCTTGCAGGGTTACACTGAAGCTTTCTTT. Encoded protein: CASSLQGYTEAFF.